These 26 T cell receptor beta chains were all obtained from the same sample, sequenced in a study of OX40 agonist ivuxolimab in advanced cancers. Clones were sequenced by immunoSEQ multiplex PCR, and TCRdb holds only the in-frame ones, with some missing. The sample yields some 70,000 clones, roughly 90% seen once. Sequencing was performed on CD4+ or CD8+ T cells sorted from blood, taken in a trial of the OX40 agonist ivuxolimab. Receptor source: an adult with an advanced solid tumor such as melanoma, head and neck, liver or kidney cancer.

The V and J genes are TRBV11-1 and TRBJ2-3; unclear D gene. V lost 5 bases and J 1 base, leaving 13 bases between the germline ends. Germline lookup yields CDR1 SGHAT and CDR2 FQDESV (reference sequence). The CDR3 spans 15 residues. DNA for the CDR3: TGTGCCAGCAGCCTAACGGCGGACCGCACAGATACGCAGTATTTT. Protein product: CASSLTADRTDTQYF.

The chain recombines TRBV11-2 with TRBJ2-2; maybe TRBD2 (5 bases). This CDR3 has 16 amino acids. The V end was cut by 1 base, the J end by 7 bases, with 16 bases between. Per the germline V gene, CDR1 is SGHAT and CDR2 is FQNNGV. The CDR3 sequence is CASSLGRRSGGGELFF. The CDR3 DNA reads TGTGCCAGCAGCTTAGGGCGGAGGAGTGGCGGCGGGGAGCTGTTTTTT.

The CDR3 spells CASSISLAGGSFGEQFF. CDR3 bases: TGTGCCAGCAGCATCTCACTAGCGGGAGGTTCGTTTGGTGAGCAGTTCTTC. V is TRBV9 and J is TRBJ2-1; 12 bases agree with TRBD2. With V trimmed by 4 bases and J by 9 bases, 14 bases remained unmatched. CDR3 length: 17 amino acids. CDR1 SGDLS and CDR2 YYNGEE come from the germline V gene.

The chain recombines TRBV9 with TRBJ2-1; 11 bases match TRBD2. Germline V CDR1 and CDR2: SGDLS, YYNGEE. The CDR3 extends over 16 amino acids. With V trimmed by 4 bases and J by 5 bases, 8 bases remained unmatched. CDR3 in amino acids: CASSPRLAGSHNEQFF. CDR3 nucleotides: TGTGCCAGCAGCCCACGACTAGCGGGATCCCACAATGAGCAGTTCTTC. Full variable domain (outside the CDR3, taken from reference TRBV9 and TRBJ2-1): DSGVTQTPKHLITATGQRVTLRCSPRSGDLSVYWYQQSLDQGLQFLIQYYNGEERAKGNILERFSAQQFPDLHSELNLSSLELGDSALYFCASSPRLAGSHNEQFFGPGTRLTVL.

The chain recombines TRBV5-4 with TRBJ1-5; D perhaps matches TRBD1 (5 bases). The V gene's germline CDR1 is SGHNT and CDR2 YYREEE (reference sequence). CDR3 length: 14 residues. Trimming cost V 4 bases and J 2 bases, with 10 bases left between them. This CDR3 is CASSLGPGNQPQHF. CDR3 bases: TGTGCCAGCAGCCTGGGACCGGGCAATCAGCCCCAGCATTTT. The whole variable domain, remainder taken from reference TRBV5-4 and TRBJ1-5, is ETGVTQSPTHLIKTRGQQVTLRCSSQSGHNTVSWYQQALGQGPQFIFQYYREEENGRGNFPPRFSGLQFPNYSSELNVNALELDDSALYLCASSLGPGNQPQHFGDGTRLSIL.

The rearrangement uses TRBV5-1 and TRBJ2-1, with D maybe TRBD1 (6 bases). Germline CDR1 and CDR2: SGHRS and YFSETQ. The CDR3 totals 13 residues. V shed 0 bases and J shed 9 bases, with 10 bases lying between them. DNA of the CDR3: TGCGCCAGCAGCTTGGACGGACAGCGTGAGCAGTTCTTC. The encoded protein is CASSLDGQREQFF.

This clone was observed a single time. The chain links TRBV28 to TRBJ2-7; 13 bases line up with TRBD2. Germline CDR1 reads MDHEN; CDR2 reads SYDVKM. The length of the CDR3 is 17 residues. V was pared by 4 bases and J by 4 bases, with 10 bases of the junction left unmatched. DNA of the CDR3: TGTGCCAGCAGTTCCCTCCAGACTAGCGGGAGGTTGTACGAGCAGTACTTC. Translation gives CASSSLQTSGRLYEQYF.

This clone turned up a few times. The chain combines TRBV4-3 with TRBJ2-1, with D unclear. Germline CDR1 reads LGHNA; CDR2 reads YSLEER. This CDR3 comprises 18 residues. V lost 1 base to trimming and J lost 0 bases, with 16 bases between them. For the CDR3, the DNA is TGCGCCAGCAGCCAAGCCCCCCCTGGCGCCTACTCCTACAATGAGCAGTTCTTC. It specifies CASSQAPPGAYSYNEQFF.

This clone was picked up one time. The chain joins TRBV28 to TRBJ1-1; a weak D match, TRBD1 (6 bases). This CDR3 comprises 16 residues. Germline-derived CDR1 and CDR2 are MDHEN and SYDVKM. V was cut by 5 bases and J by 3 bases, with 19 bases left in between. CDR3 region: CASSIKGGQGYTEAFF. The CDR3 nucleotides are TGTGCCAGCAGTATAAAAGGGGGGCAAGGGTACACTGAAGCTTTCTTT.

The chain links TRBV7-3 to TRBJ2-5; D remains unclear. V was clipped by 4 bases and J by 5 bases, with 8 bases between them. Germline V CDR1 and CDR2: SGHTA, FQGTGA. The CDR3 covers 12 residues. CDR3 nucleotides: TGTGCCAGCAGCTCCGACGGGGAGACCCAGTACTTC. It encodes CASSSDGETQYF.

V gene TRBV7-9 combines with J gene TRBJ1-1; 9 bases line up with TRBD1. This CDR3 spans 14 amino acids. Germline trimming cut 3 bases from V and 7 bases from J; bases unmatched to any gene: 6. Germline V gene sequence: CDR1 SEHNR, CDR2 FQNEAQ (reference sequence). The CDR3 DNA sequence: TGTGCCAGCAGCTTGGCGATGGGACAGGGTGAAGCTTTCTTT. Its translation is CASSLAMGQGEAFF.

The rearrangement joins TRBV28 to TRBJ2-5; D unresolved. The germline CDR1 and CDR2 sequences are MDHEN and SYDVKM. Trimming pared 8 bases from V and 2 bases from J, leaving 12 bases between. The length of the CDR3 is 13 residues. The CDR3 DNA follows: TGTGCCAGCCTACGGAAGCTTCAAGAGACCCAGTACTTC. The encoded protein is CASLRKLQETQYF.

The V gene is TRBV29-1, the J gene TRBJ2-5; the D is unclear. This CDR3 is built from 13 residues. The V end lost 0 bases, the J end lost 7 bases, and 12 bases lay between the germline ends. Germline CDR1 reads SQVTM; CDR2 reads ANQGSEA. CDR3: CSVEEAAKGTQYF. As DNA, the CDR3 is TGCAGCGTTGAAGAAGCAGCCAAGGGGACCCAGTACTTC.

This chain links TRBV7-2 with TRBJ2-3; 8 positions agree with TRBD2. This CDR3 region has 17 residues. CDR1 is SGHTA and CDR2 is FQGNSA in the germline V gene. Unmatched junction bases numbered 15, after V lost 3 bases and J lost 7 bases. The CDR3 bases are TGTGCCAGCAGCTTCCTCTCTAGCGGGCCCAAGGGATATACGCAGTATTTT. It yields the protein CASSFLSSGPKGYTQYF.

V gene TRBV5-8 combines with J gene TRBJ2-5; 9 bases line up with TRBD1. With 6 bases clipped from V and 1 base from J, the junction kept 4 bases outside the gene matches. CDR1 is SGHTS and CDR2 is YDEGEE in the germline V gene. This CDR3 region has 14 residues. CDR3: CASTRDRVQETQYF. For the CDR3, the DNA is TGTGCCAGCACTCGGGACAGGGTCCAAGAGACCCAGTACTTC.

This clone showed up just once. The chain employs TRBV6-6 and TRBJ2-7; D might be TRBD1 (6 bases). V was trimmed by 1 base and J by 2 bases, leaving 12 bases between them. The CDR3 loop spans 15 amino acids. Germline-derived CDR1 and CDR2 are MNHNY and SVGAGI (reference sequence). The CDR3 bases are TGTGCCAGCAGTTACTTGGAACAGGGTCCCTACGAGCAGTACTTC. The encoded protein is CASSYLEQGPYEQYF.

The rearrangement links TRBV5-4 to TRBJ2-3; the D gene is possibly TRBD2 (7 bases). The V end lost 5 bases, the J end lost 6 bases, and 22 bases lay between the germline ends. Germline-derived CDR1 and CDR2 are SGHNT and YYREEE (reference sequence). The CDR3 totals 16 residues. The DNA of the CDR3 is TGTGCCAGCAGTCCAGAGGGGGGGAGGATCCCCGATACGCAGTATTTT. This translates into CASSPEGGRIPDTQYF.

This sequence joins TRBV9 and TRBJ1-2, with no clear D. Germline V lookup: CDR1 SGDLS, CDR2 YYNGEE. The CDR3 has 15 amino acids. Trimming shortened V by 0 bases and J by 5 bases, and 14 bases separated the two germline ends. The CDR3 region has the DNA TGTGCCAGCAGCGTAGACGGCAGACCAAGTTATGGCTACACCTTC. As protein: CASSVDGRPSYGYTF. Drawing the rest from reference TRBV9 and TRBJ1-2, the complete variable domain is DSGVTQTPKHLITATGQRVTLRCSPRSGDLSVYWYQQSLDQGLQFLIQYYNGEERAKGNILERFSAQQFPDLHSELNLSSLELGDSALYFCASSVDGRPSYGYTFGSGTRLTVV.

V is TRBV28 and J is TRBJ2-1, with 11 bases that match TRBD2. Germline V CDR1 and CDR2: MDHEN, SYDVKM. The length of the CDR3 is 15 residues. The J segment lost 4 bases and the V segment lost 5 bases, leaving 4 bases of the junction unmatched. The CDR3 spells CASSPGTSGYNEQFF. In DNA, the CDR3 is TGTGCCAGCAGTCCCGGGACTAGCGGATACAATGAGCAGTTCTTC.

This clone has just one count. The V call is TRBV5-1, the J call TRBJ1-1, with D possibly being TRBD1 (5 bases). This CDR3 is 13 amino acids long. Germline V lookup: CDR1 SGHRS, CDR2 YFSETQ. The V end lost 2 bases, the J end lost 7 bases, and 12 bases lay between the germline ends. CDR3 sequence reads: CASSLGQGREAFF. Here the CDR3 DNA reads TGCGCCAGCAGCTTAGGTCAGGGCCGTGAAGCTTTCTTT.

The rearrangement links TRBV6-1 to TRBJ2-2; no clear D gene. Trimming left V 2 bases short and J 1 base short, with 8 bases between. The CDR3 totals 15 residues. Germline values: CDR1 MNHNS, CDR2 SASEGT. The chain's CDR3 is CASSEYGVNTGELFF. CDR3 bases: TGTGCCAGCAGTGAATATGGGGTGAACACCGGGGAGCTGTTTTTT.

This sequence joins TRBV10-3 and TRBJ2-2; D possibly corresponds to TRBD1 (6 bases). V shed 11 bases and J shed 2 bases, with 12 bases lying between them. The CDR3 loop spans 13 amino acids. Germline V lookup: CDR1 ENHRY, CDR2 SYGVKD. In DNA, the CDR3 is TGTGCCGACCGGGACACCAACACCGGGGAGCTGTTTTTT. Its translation is CADRDTNTGELFF.

J is TRBJ1-2 and V is TRBV18; TRBD1 matches 7 bases. In germline, CDR1 is KGHSH, CDR2 LQKENI. V trimming: 0 bases; J trimming: 0 bases; junction bases outside the gene matches: 4. This CDR3 spans 16 amino acids. Here the CDR3 DNA reads TGTGCCAGCTCACCACCACAGGGGAGGGCTAACTATGGCTACACCTTC. Encoded protein: CASSPPQGRANYGYTF.

This clone has a single count. The chain couples TRBV2 to TRBJ1-4; D remains unclear. V was trimmed by 6 bases and J by 8 bases, leaving 13 bases between them. Germline V CDR1 and CDR2: SNHLY, FYNNEI. CDR3 length: 13 amino acids. DNA for the CDR3: TGTGCCAGCAGCGGGCCCCTCGGGGAAAAACTGTTTTTT. As protein: CASSGPLGEKLFF.

This chain uses TRBV9 with TRBJ2-5; 9 positions match TRBD1. Germline CDR1 SGDLS, CDR2 YYNGEE. The CDR3 is made up of 14 amino acids. Germline trimming cut 4 bases from V and 5 bases from J; bases unmatched to any gene: 6. The CDR3 loop is CASSSHRGRETQYF. CDR3 nucleotides: TGTGCCAGCAGCTCCCACAGGGGGCGGGAGACCCAGTACTTC.

The genes are TRBV7-2 and TRBJ2-3; the D is unclear. V gave up 4 bases and J gave up 8 bases, with 10 bases separating them. This CDR3 contains 12 residues. Per germline, CDR1 SGHTA and CDR2 FQGNSA. The CDR3 loop reads CASSSDWLTQYF. The CDR3 bases are TGTGCCAGCAGCTCCGACTGGCTTACGCAGTATTTT.